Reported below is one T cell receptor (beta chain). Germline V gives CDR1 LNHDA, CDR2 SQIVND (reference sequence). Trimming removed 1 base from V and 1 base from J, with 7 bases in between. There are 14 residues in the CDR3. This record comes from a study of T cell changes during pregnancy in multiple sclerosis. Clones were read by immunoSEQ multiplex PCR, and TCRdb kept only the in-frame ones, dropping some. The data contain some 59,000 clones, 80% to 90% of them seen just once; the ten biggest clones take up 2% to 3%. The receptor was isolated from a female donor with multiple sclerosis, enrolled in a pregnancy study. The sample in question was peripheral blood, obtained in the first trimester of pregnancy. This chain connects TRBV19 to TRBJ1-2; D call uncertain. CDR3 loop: CASSIARDNYGYTF. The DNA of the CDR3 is TGTGCCAGTAGTATAGCGAGGGATAACTATGGCTACACCTTC.